Below, 29 T cell receptor beta chains from the same sample are listed, as sequenced in a study of cytomegalovirus exposure and HLA in healthy donors. Primers included in the PCR were 60 Vbeta and 13 Jbeta primers. Profiling relied on immunoSEQ multiplex PCR, and the TCRdb table lists in-frame clones only, not all of them. The sample shows 100,000 or so clones, over 75% of them seen only once. Sample: PBMCs. The receptors shown here come from a man between 25 and 39 years old in good health and CMV-seronegative.

The chain recombines TRBV27 with TRBJ2-5, with TRBD2 matching 7 bases. The V and J ends lost 6 bases and 4 bases, in that order; junction bases with no gene match: 14. The CDR3 runs 16 residues. Germline CDR1 reads MNHEY; CDR2 reads SMNVEV (reference sequence). The CDR3 loop reads CASSRGGTTVGETQYF. The DNA for the CDR3 is TGTGCCAGCAGCCGAGGAGGGACTACCGTAGGAGAGACCCAGTACTTC.

CDR3 sequence: CASSSVRGGEAGELFF. The CDR3 region has the DNA TGCGCCAGCAGTTCAGTTCGCGGGGGGGAAGCCGGGGAGCTGTTTTTT. V gene TRBV10-2 combines with J gene TRBJ2-2, with 9 bases aligning to TRBD2. CDR1 is WSHSY and CDR2 is SAAADI in the germline V gene. The trim removed 5 bases at V and 6 bases at J, leaving 10 bases unmatched. This CDR3 spans 16 amino acids.

The sample holds one count of this clone. This chain connects TRBV30 to TRBJ1-6; perhaps TRBD1 as D (6 bases). The V end lost 1 base, the J end lost 10 bases, and 14 bases lay between the germline ends. CDR1 and CDR2 (germline): GTSNPN, SVGIG (reference sequence). The CDR3 extends over 14 amino acids. The CDR3 is CAWSAPGVDSPLHF. The CDR3 DNA follows: TGTGCCTGGAGTGCTCCAGGGGTCGACTCACCCCTCCACTTT.

The chain is built from TRBV6-5 and TRBJ2-1, with TRBD1 identical over 7 bases. V shed 6 bases, J shed 6 bases, and the junction held 8 bases outside the gene matches. Germline V lookup: CDR1 MNHEY, CDR2 SVGAGI. The CDR3 is 14 residues long. The CDR3 coding sequence is TGTGCCAGCAGATCCGGGACAGACTTCAATGAGCAGTTCTTC. This gives the protein CASRSGTDFNEQFF.

V and J are TRBV11-3 and TRBJ2-3, with 7 nucleotides matching TRBD1. This CDR3 is built from 15 residues. Germline V lookup: CDR1 SGHNT, CDR2 YENEEA. V shed 5 bases and J 1 base; nucleotides not matched to a gene: 6. The CDR3 spells CASSPTGAGTDTQYF. The CDR3 DNA follows: TGTGCCAGCAGCCCCACAGGGGCCGGCACAGATACGCAGTATTTT.

The chain combines TRBV19 with TRBJ1-5; D remains ambiguous. Germline V CDR1 and CDR2: LNHDA, SQIVND (reference sequence). V was pared by 6 bases and J by 5 bases, with 20 bases between. CDR3 length equals 16 residues. CDR3 sequence: CASSERGGLTDQPQHF. CDR3 DNA: TGTGCCAGTAGCGAAAGAGGAGGCCTCACCGATCAGCCCCAGCATTTT.

CDR3 region: CASSPQGPVTGELFF. CDR3 DNA: TGTGCCAGCAGCCCACAGGGGCCGGTCACCGGGGAGCTGTTTTTT. V and J are TRBV5-6 and TRBJ2-2; 7 bases align to TRBD1. The V and J ends lost 4 bases and 4 bases, in that order; junction bases with no gene match: 7. The CDR3 is 15 amino acids. Germline-derived CDR1 and CDR2 are SGHDT and YYEEEE.

This chain joins TRBV19 and TRBJ2-7; D gene ambiguous. Germline CDR1 LNHDA, CDR2 SQIVND (reference sequence). V lost 4 bases to trimming and J lost 7 bases, with 17 bases between them. The CDR3 sequence is 14 residues long. The CDR3 loop is CASSNRHVTREQYF. The CDR3, as DNA: TGTGCCAGTAGTAATCGTCACGTAACGAGGGAGCAGTACTTC.

The V call is TRBV7-2, the J call TRBJ1-2; TRBD1 matches 8 bases. The germline gives CDR1 SGHTA, CDR2 FQGNSA. The CDR3 consists of 14 residues. Losses at the gene ends were 4 bases for V and 7 bases for J; bases not matched to a gene: 8. The CDR3 DNA reads TGTGCCAGCAGCTATGCTCAGGGGGCAGGTGGCTACACCTTC. Amino acid sequence: CASSYAQGAGGYTF.

This rearrangement joins TRBV15 to TRBJ2-7; 8 nucleotides align to TRBD2. Per the germline V gene, CDR1 is LNHNV and CDR2 is YYDKDF (reference sequence). CDR3 size: 16 residues. V dropped 1 base and J dropped 0; count of bases not matched to a gene: 5. Written as DNA, the CDR3 is TGTGCCACCAGCAGAGCCGGGGGGGCCTTCTCCTACGAGCAGTACTTC. Amino acids: CATSRAGGAFSYEQYF.

This chain links TRBV29-1 with TRBJ2-7, with 8 bases aligning to TRBD1. The V gene's germline CDR1 is SQVTM and CDR2 ANQGSEA. The CDR3 contains 12 residues. V was clipped by 6 bases and J by 4 bases; unmatched bases: 5. The CDR3 nucleotides read TGCAGCGTGTCAGGGGGCTCGTACGAGCAGTACTTC. Translating it yields CSVSGGSYEQYF.

The chain is built from TRBV29-1 and TRBJ2-1, with TRBD1 matching 10 bases. The CDR3 covers 15 residues. The V gene end was trimmed by 5 bases and the J gene end by 7 bases; junction bases not matched to a gene: 11. Germline V gene sequence: CDR1 SQVTM, CDR2 ANQGSEA. The CDR3 DNA follows: TGCAGCGTTCTGGCCGGGACAGGGGTTGGAAATGAGCAGTTCTTC. This codes for CSVLAGTGVGNEQFF.

This clone was picked up a small number of times. The chain joins TRBV6-5 to TRBJ1-4, with a possible D match to TRBD1 (5 bases). Germline assignment: CDR1 MNHEY and CDR2 SVGAGI. Trimming removed 2 bases from V and 2 bases from J, with 12 bases in between. This CDR3 has 16 amino acids. The CDR3 DNA sequence: TGTGCCAGCAGTTACCGTCCGGGACTCACTAATGAAAAACTGTTTTTT. It translates to CASSYRPGLTNEKLFF.

CDR3 amino acids: CASSKGRTGTQETQYF. The CDR3 DNA reads TGTGCCAGCAGTAAAGGTCGGACAGGAACCCAAGAGACCCAGTACTTC. The rearrangement joins TRBV27 to TRBJ2-5; 7 positions match TRBD1. This CDR3 is built from 16 residues. With 5 bases clipped from V and 1 base from J, the junction kept 10 bases outside the gene matches. CDR1 and CDR2 from the germline V gene are MNHEY and SMNVEV (reference sequence).

This clone was seen a single time. The gene calls are TRBV5-4 and TRBJ1-1, with TRBD1 as a possible D gene (6 bases). CDR3 size: 15 residues. V dropped 4 bases and J dropped 0 bases, with 13 bases sitting between them. Per germline, CDR1 SGHNT and CDR2 YYREEE (reference sequence). CDR3 nucleotide sequence: TGTGCCAGCAGCCGCGGACAGATTCTGAACACTGAAGCTTTCTTT. Translated, it gives CASSRGQILNTEAFF.

The chain links TRBV7-8 to TRBJ1-2, with 7 positions matching TRBD1. V lost 5 bases and J lost 6; bases outside the gene matches: 9. Germline loops: CDR1 SGHVS, CDR2 FQNEAQ. The CDR3 runs to 14 residues. The CDR3 sequence is CASSPRDSLDGYTF. The CDR3 DNA reads as TGTGCCAGCAGCCCGCGGGACAGCTTGGATGGCTACACCTTC.

This clone was recorded only once. This sequence joins TRBV6-5 and TRBJ2-2, with 9 nucleotides matching TRBD1. Per the germline V gene, CDR1 is MNHEY and CDR2 is SVGAGI. The CDR3 length is 15 residues. V lost 6 bases to trimming and J lost 0 bases; unmatched junction nucleotides: 2. For the CDR3, the DNA is TGTGCCAGCAGACGACAGGGGGCGAACACCGGGGAGCTGTTTTTT. Translated, it gives CASRRQGANTGELFF.

On this clone: Other DNA sequences in this specimen translate into the identical CDR3. The CDR3 is CASSDGTNTGELFF. The DNA for the CDR3 is TGTGCCAGCAGTGACGGGACAAACACCGGGGAGCTGTTTTTT. V is TRBV6-4 and J is TRBJ2-2, with a tentative D call TRBD1 (6 bases). CDR3 length: 14 residues. From germline, CDR1 is MRHNA and CDR2 SNTAGT. Trimming left V 2 bases short and J 2 bases short, with 6 bases between.

The chain carries TRBV29-1 and TRBJ2-3; D is unclear. V lost 3 bases and J lost 1, with 5 bases in between. The germline CDR1 and CDR2 sequences are SQVTM and ANQGSEA. This CDR3 region has 12 residues. CDR3 in amino acids: CSVDGGTDTQYF. The CDR3 coding sequence is TGCAGCGTTGACGGAGGCACAGATACGCAGTATTTT.

This chain links TRBV15 with TRBJ1-4; 12 nucleotides line up with TRBD1. Germline V CDR1 and CDR2: LNHNV, YYDKDF (reference sequence). This CDR3 is 16 amino acids long. Trimming at V came to 0 bases and at J to 8 bases, leaving 4 bases not matched to a gene. CDR3 loop: CATSRDSGTGGEKLFF. DNA for the CDR3: TGTGCCACCAGCAGAGACTCCGGGACAGGGGGCGAAAAACTGTTTTTT.

J is TRBJ2-5 and V is TRBV30; maybe TRBD1 (5 bases). V was pared by 4 bases and J by 7 bases, with 16 bases between. CDR1 is GTSNPN and CDR2 is SVGIG in the germline V gene (reference sequence). The CDR3 sequence is 13 residues long. The chain's CDR3 is CAWIQAALGTQYF. The CDR3 DNA is TGTGCCTGGATACAGGCTGCCTTGGGGACCCAGTACTTC.

The rearrangement joins TRBV11-2 to TRBJ1-4; D gene uncertain. Germline V gives CDR1 SGHAT, CDR2 FQNNGV. The CDR3 sequence is 12 residues long. V was trimmed by 5 bases and J by 7 bases, leaving 8 bases between them. CDR3 in amino acids: CASSPRFEKLFF. The DNA of the CDR3 is TGTGCCAGCAGCCCTCGGTTTGAAAAACTGTTTTTT.

The chain recombines TRBV23-1 with TRBJ1-2; D not certain. TRBV23-1 is an open reading frame whose function is uncertain. This CDR3 comprises 17 residues. Trimming took off 3 bases at V and 2 bases at J, with 19 bases between the two ends. For the CDR3, the DNA is TGCGCCAGCAGTCACCACGACACGGCCAACATAAACTATGGCTACACCTTC. Protein sequence: CASSHHDTANINYGYTF.

The CDR3 is CASSLNTAYEQYF. The CDR3 DNA is TGTGCCAGCAGTTTGAACACAGCCTACGAGCAGTACTTC. The gene calls are TRBV27 and TRBJ2-7; D ambiguous. V was pared by 3 bases and J by 2 bases, with 8 bases between. Germline V CDR1 and CDR2: MNHEY, SMNVEV (reference sequence). The CDR3 runs 13 residues.

The rearrangement joins TRBV6-5 to TRBJ2-3; D might be TRBD1 (5 bases). The CDR3 length is 15 residues. V lost 5 bases, J lost 4 bases, and 16 bases lay in between. The V gene's germline CDR1 is MNHEY and CDR2 SVGAGI. The CDR3 spells CASSQLWPGPDTQYF. The CDR3 DNA sequence: TGTGCCAGCAGTCAACTCTGGCCAGGGCCAGATACGCAGTATTTT.

The chain combines TRBV5-1 with TRBJ2-3, with 8 bases that match TRBD1. CDR3 length: 14 residues. J was trimmed by 5 bases and V by 4 bases; bases with no gene match: 6. Germline V lookup: CDR1 SGHRS, CDR2 YFSETQ. In nucleotides, the CDR3 is TGCGCCAGCAGCCGGGACAGGTATGAAGATACGCAGTATTTT. This sequence encodes CASSRDRYEDTQYF. The full variable domain, its missing parts supplied by reference TRBV5-1 and TRBJ2-3, is KAGVTQTPRYLIKTRGQQVTLSCSPISGHRSVSWYQQTPGQGLQFLFEYFSETQRNKGNFPGRFSGRQFSNSRSEMNVSTLELGDSALYLCASSRDRYEDTQYFGPGTRLTVL.

The rearrangement uses TRBV4-1 and TRBJ2-7; 12 bases are shared with TRBD1. The CDR3 has 15 amino acids. V lost 2 bases to trimming and J lost 5 bases; unmatched junction nucleotides: 4. The germline V gene encodes CDR1 MGHRA and CDR2 YSYEKL. The CDR3 here is CASSQPGQGADEQYF. The CDR3 nucleotides are TGCGCCAGCAGCCAACCGGGACAGGGGGCGGACGAGCAGTACTTC.

The chain recombines TRBV29-1 with TRBJ1-1, with unresolved D. This CDR3 is 14 amino acids long. The germline V and J ends were trimmed by 3 bases and 0 bases, with 11 bases remaining between them. From germline, CDR1 is SQVTM and CDR2 ANQGSEA. DNA for the CDR3: TGCAGCGTTGACATAGGTAGCCTGAACACTGAAGCTTTCTTT. Translation gives CSVDIGSLNTEAFF. Filled out from reference TRBV29-1 and TRBJ1-1, the complete variable domain reads SAVISQKPSRDICQRGTSLTIQCQVDSQVTMMFWYRQQPGQSLTLIATANQGSEATYESGFVIDKFPISRPNLTFSTLTVSNMSPEDSSIYLCSVDIGSLNTEAFFGQGTRLTVV.

The chain links TRBV28 to TRBJ1-5; D gene unclear. The V end was cut by 5 bases, the J end by 7 bases, with 6 bases between. CDR1 and CDR2 from the germline V gene are MDHEN and SYDVKM. This CDR3 has 11 residues. DNA of the CDR3: TGTGCCAGCAGTCTACAGCAGCCCCAGCATTTT. Protein sequence: CASSLQQPQHF.